The 20 T cell receptor beta chains presented below share a single source sample, sequenced in a study of blood T cell repertoires in COVID-19 (TCRdb year 2020). Libraries came from the immunoSEQ multiplex PCR assay. Imported from immuneACCESS, the table was reduced by TCRdb to in-frame sequences with V and J called. These copies leave out some clones; in studies compared against another copy, an unresolved V gene accounts for under half, and the cause of the remainder is not known. Present in this sample are about 220,000 clones, 75% to 85% of which were seen just once. Jointly, the top ten make up 2% to 2.5% of the sample. What was sequenced was peripheral blood. The receptors were sampled from a man in his forties or fifties who had recovered from COVID-19.

This clone was found once. The chain links TRBV12-5 to TRBJ2-5, with 8 bases lining up with TRBD1. Trimming at V came to 1 base and at J to 3 bases, leaving 1 base not matched to a gene. Germline CDR1 is LGHNT and CDR2 is FRNRAP. This CDR3 contains 14 residues. The chain's CDR3 is CASGLDRGEETQYF. CDR3 sequence (DNA): TGTGCTAGTGGTTTGGACAGGGGGGAAGAGACCCAGTACTTC.

The chain links TRBV7-9 to TRBJ2-2; D might be TRBD2 (7 bases). The V gene's germline CDR1 is SEHNR and CDR2 FQNEAQ (reference sequence). The CDR3 runs to 15 residues. Trimming pared 2 bases from V and 4 bases from J, leaving 11 bases between. The CDR3 reads CASSLYGGPTGELFF. CDR3 nucleotides: TGTGCCAGCAGCTTATACGGGGGGCCCACCGGGGAGCTGTTTTTT.

The chain joins TRBV29-1 to TRBJ1-1, with D possibly being TRBD1 (6 bases). Trimming cost V 3 bases and J 7 bases, with 15 bases left between them. This CDR3 comprises 13 residues. CDR1 is SQVTM, CDR2 ANQGSEA, per germline. The CDR3 nucleotides read TGCAGCGTTGACGAGAGGGGGGGTCTTGAAGCTTTCTTT. Its translation is CSVDERGGLEAFF.

The chain recombines TRBV19 with TRBJ1-3; no clear D gene. The V end lost 8 bases, the J end lost 0 bases, and 8 bases lay between the germline ends. The CDR3 has 13 amino acids. CDR1 LNHDA and CDR2 SQIVND come from the germline V gene (reference sequence). The CDR3 DNA reads TGTGCCAGTCGGGATGTCTCTGGAAACACCATATATTTT. Its translation: CASRDVSGNTIYF.

The chain recombines TRBV7-9 with TRBJ2-3; 11 bases are shared with TRBD2. This CDR3 has 16 residues. CDR1 is SEHNR and CDR2 is FQNEAQ in the germline V gene (reference sequence). The V and J ends lost 1 base and 2 bases, in that order; junction bases with no gene match: 2. CDR3 DNA sequence: TGTGCCAGCAGCTTAGTACTAGCGGGAGACACAGATACGCAGTATTTT. Residues: CASSLVLAGDTDTQYF.

The rearrangement links TRBV30 to TRBJ1-2; D possibly corresponds to TRBD1 (5 bases). The CDR3 runs 12 residues. Germline CDR1 is GTSNPN and CDR2 is SVGIG (reference sequence). Trimming cost V 2 bases and J 5 bases, with 9 bases left between them. The CDR3 loop is CAWSPRGYGYTF. The CDR3 coding sequence is TGTGCCTGGAGTCCTCGGGGGTATGGCTACACCTTC.

V gene TRBV6-6 combines with J gene TRBJ2-3; D uncertain. CDR3 length: 14 residues. V lost 2 bases and J 2 bases, leaving 8 bases between the germline ends. CDR1 is MNHNY and CDR2 is SVGAGI in the germline V gene (reference sequence). In DNA form, the CDR3 reads TGTGCCAGCAGTTACCTACAGCTCACAGATACGCAGTATTTT. Translating gives CASSYLQLTDTQYF.

Written as DNA, the CDR3 is TGTGCCAGCAGTGGGCCGGGACAGGGTGCTTTTGGCTACACCTTC. Its translation is CASSGPGQGAFGYTF. The chain is built from TRBV27 and TRBJ1-2; the match to TRBD1 covers 9 bases. The germline V gene encodes CDR1 MNHEY and CDR2 SMNVEV (reference sequence). V shed 5 bases and J 7 bases; nucleotides not matched to a gene: 11. The CDR3 has 15 amino acids.

The V call is TRBV10-2, the J call TRBJ2-2; D is ambiguous. CDR1 is WSHSY, CDR2 SAAADI, per germline. This CDR3 comprises 15 residues. V dropped 7 bases and J dropped 0 bases, with 12 bases sitting between them. CDR3 in amino acids: CASTAYTANTGELFF. The CDR3 region has the DNA TGCGCCAGCACCGCTTACACAGCGAACACCGGGGAGCTGTTTTTT.

The V call is TRBV19, the J call TRBJ1-1; TRBD1 matches 11 bases. Germline V gives CDR1 LNHDA, CDR2 SQIVND (reference sequence). This CDR3 is built from 16 residues. Germline trimming cut 4 bases from V and 5 bases from J; bases unmatched to any gene: 9. CDR3: CASSTPSGQGATEAFF. CDR3 DNA: TGTGCCAGTAGTACCCCGAGCGGACAGGGGGCGACTGAAGCTTTCTTT.

On this clone: This same CDR3 is encoded by further DNA sequences in the sample. The chain joins TRBV3-1 (or the pseudogene TRBV3-2) to TRBJ2-3; no reliable D call. Germline CDR1 LGHDT, CDR2 YNNKEL (reference sequence). The CDR3 is 13 residues long. V was pared by 5 bases and J by 1 base, with 7 bases between. DNA for the CDR3: TGTGCCAGCAGCGCCCGGGGCACAGATACGCAGTATTTT. This sequence encodes CASSARGTDTQYF.

The chain couples TRBV5-4 to TRBJ1-2; tentative D call: TRBD1 (6 bases). The CDR3 runs 14 residues. Trimming shortened V by 4 bases and J by 5 bases, and 15 bases separated the two germline ends. CDR1 is SGHNT, CDR2 YYREEE, per germline (reference sequence). Written as DNA, the CDR3 is TGTGCCAGCAGCCCCGGGGGGGGCGAATATGGCTACACCTTC. Its protein product is CASSPGGGEYGYTF.

There are a few counts of this clone. The chain joins TRBV29-1 to TRBJ2-1; 8 nucleotides match TRBD2. J gave up 6 bases and V 4 bases, and 2 bases lay outside the gene matches. CDR3 length: 12 residues. The V gene's germline CDR1 is SQVTM and CDR2 ANQGSEA. The CDR3 region has the DNA TGCAGCGTTGGACGGGAGGGCAATGAGCAGTTCTTC. Residues: CSVGREGNEQFF.

V gene TRBV9 combines with J gene TRBJ2-3, with TRBD2 identical over 7 bases. CDR1 is SGDLS and CDR2 is YYNGEE in the germline V gene. With V trimmed by 4 bases and J by 0 bases, 11 bases remained unmatched. The CDR3 is 17 amino acids. The CDR3 region has the DNA TGTGCCAGCAGCCCCGGGGCTAGCGGATCTAGCACAGATACGCAGTATTTT. The encoded protein is CASSPGASGSSTDTQYF.

The CDR3 DNA reads as TGTGCCAGCAGCTTGGGGGCCCTGACCCCGCAAACCTTC. It is translated as CASSLGALTPQTF. V gene TRBV5-5 combines with J gene TRBJ1-2; no firm D call. CDR1 and CDR2 from the germline V gene are SGHKS and YYEKEE (reference sequence). CDR3 size: 13 residues. Trimming removed 0 bases at V and 14 bases at J, with 17 bases between. Full variable domain (rest looked up from reference TRBV5-5 and TRBJ1-2): DAGVTQSPTHLIKTRGQQVTLRCSPISGHKSVSWYQQVLGQGPQFIFQYYEKEERGRGNFPDRFSARQFPNYSSELNVNALLLGDSALYLCASSLGALTPQTFGSGTRLTVV.

The chain recombines TRBV5-1 with TRBJ2-3, with D unclear. V lost 1 base and J lost 1, with 7 bases in between. Germline CDR1 reads SGHRS; CDR2 reads YFSETQ. This CDR3 has 14 amino acids. CDR3 region: CASSLLPGTDTQYF. The CDR3 bases are TGCGCCAGCAGCTTGTTACCGGGCACAGATACGCAGTATTTT.

V gene TRBV6-2 or TRBV6-3 combines with J gene TRBJ2-7; D gene uncertain. The CDR3 extends over 14 amino acids. Germline values: CDR1 MNHEY, CDR2 SVGEGT. The V end lost 2 bases, the J end lost 0 bases, and 8 bases lay between the germline ends. The CDR3 region is CASSYGPDSYEQYF. Written as DNA, the CDR3 is TGTGCCAGCAGTTACGGGCCAGACTCCTACGAGCAGTACTTC.

The rearrangement uses TRBV10-3 and TRBJ2-7; 9 bases match TRBD1. The J segment lost 2 bases and the V segment lost 9 bases, leaving 8 bases of the junction unmatched. The germline gives CDR1 ENHRY, CDR2 SYGVKD. This CDR3 spans 14 amino acids. CDR3 nucleotide sequence: TGTGCCATAGGGAGGGGACAGGGCGCCTACGAGCAGTACTTC. It codes for CAIGRGQGAYEQYF.

This chain connects TRBV6-2 or TRBV6-3 to TRBJ1-5, with TRBD1 matching over 7 bases. V gave up 6 bases and J gave up 3 bases; unmatched junction bases: 5. The CDR3 contains 14 residues. Germline V lookup: CDR1 MNHEY, CDR2 SVGEGT. Here the CDR3 DNA reads TGTGCCAGCAGCCGCGGGACAGTCAATCAGCCCCAGCATTTT. As protein: CASSRGTVNQPQHF.

The chain links TRBV19 to TRBJ2-5; D gene uncertain. The germline CDR1 and CDR2 sequences are LNHDA and SQIVND (reference sequence). Trimming stripped 2 bases from V and 5 bases from J, with 9 bases between. The CDR3 has 13 amino acids. The CDR3 spells CASSIPAGETQYF. The CDR3 nucleotides are TGTGCCAGTAGTATACCCGCTGGCGAGACCCAGTACTTC.